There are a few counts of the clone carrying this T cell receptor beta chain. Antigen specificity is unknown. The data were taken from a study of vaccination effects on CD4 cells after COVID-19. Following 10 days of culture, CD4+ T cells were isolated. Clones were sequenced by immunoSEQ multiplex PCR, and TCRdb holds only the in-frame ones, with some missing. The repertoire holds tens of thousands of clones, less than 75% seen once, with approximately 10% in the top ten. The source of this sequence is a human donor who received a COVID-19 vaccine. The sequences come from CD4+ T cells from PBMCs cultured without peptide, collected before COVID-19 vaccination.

CDR3 nucleotides: TGTGCCAGCAGTCGACAGCTCTATAATTCACCCCTCCACTTT. Protein sequence: CASSRQLYNSPLHF. J is TRBJ1-6 and V is TRBV6-5, with D possibly matching TRBD1 (5 bases). Germline V gives CDR1 MNHEY, CDR2 SVGAGI. This CDR3 has 14 amino acids. V was trimmed by 5 bases and J by 3 bases, leaving 8 bases between them.